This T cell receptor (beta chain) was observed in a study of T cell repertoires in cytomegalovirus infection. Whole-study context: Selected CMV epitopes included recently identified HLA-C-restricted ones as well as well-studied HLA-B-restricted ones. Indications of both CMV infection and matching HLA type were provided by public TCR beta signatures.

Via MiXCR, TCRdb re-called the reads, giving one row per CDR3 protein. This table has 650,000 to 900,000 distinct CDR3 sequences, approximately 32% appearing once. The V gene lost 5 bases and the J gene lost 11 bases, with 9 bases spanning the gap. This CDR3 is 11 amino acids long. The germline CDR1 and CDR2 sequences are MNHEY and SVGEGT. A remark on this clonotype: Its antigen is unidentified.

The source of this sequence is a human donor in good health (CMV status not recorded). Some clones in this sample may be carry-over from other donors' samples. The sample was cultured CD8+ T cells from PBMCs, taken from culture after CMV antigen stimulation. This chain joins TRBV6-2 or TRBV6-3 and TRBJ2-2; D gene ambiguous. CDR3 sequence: CASSTSTELFF. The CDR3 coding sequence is TGTGCCAGCAGTACCAGCACCGAGCTGTTTTTT.